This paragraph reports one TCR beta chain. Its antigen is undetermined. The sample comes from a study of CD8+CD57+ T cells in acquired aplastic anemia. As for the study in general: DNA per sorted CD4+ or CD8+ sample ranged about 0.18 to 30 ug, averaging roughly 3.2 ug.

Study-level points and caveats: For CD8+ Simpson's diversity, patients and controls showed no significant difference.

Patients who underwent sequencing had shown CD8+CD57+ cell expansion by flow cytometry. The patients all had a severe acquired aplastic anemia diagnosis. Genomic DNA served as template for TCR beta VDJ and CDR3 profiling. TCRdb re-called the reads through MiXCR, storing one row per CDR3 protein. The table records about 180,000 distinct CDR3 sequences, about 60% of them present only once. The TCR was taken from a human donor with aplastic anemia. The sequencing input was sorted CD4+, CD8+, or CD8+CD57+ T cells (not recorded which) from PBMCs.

The CDR3 nucleotides are TGCGCCACCCAGCAGGCGAACACTGAAGCTTTCTTT. Protein: CATQQANTEAFF. The chain has TRBV10-2 and TRBJ1-1; D remains ambiguous. Looked up from germline, CDR1 is WSHSY and CDR2 is SAAADI. This CDR3 has 12 residues. Trimming removed 10 bases from V and 1 base from J, with 10 bases in between.